This T cell receptor beta chain was sequenced during a study of shared clonotypes between healthy human individuals. Study-wide findings and caveats: Naive CD4 clonotypes were shared across a few donors at about 5.3%. Naive subsets typically showed greater estimated richness than memory subsets.

Donors included only healthy HIV-negative adults lacking recent acute infections or vaccinations. TCRdb's copy holds only in-frame clones and misses some; the assay was immunoSEQ multiplex PCR. The data hold approximately 2,300,000 clones, with roughly 92% observed a single time. On this clone itself: Its cognate antigen is unknown.

This TCR derives from a man in his late teens or twenties in good health. Some clones in this sample may be carry-over from other donors' samples. The sample comprised naive CD4+ T cells from PBMCs. The subset is: CD45RA+ positively selected.

CDR3 in DNA: TGTGCCAGCAGCTTAGGAGGACAGGGGTCGAAAGCTTTCTTT. Translated: CASSLGGQGSKAFF. The genes are TRBV7-9 and TRBJ1-1; 9 bases line up with TRBD1. CDR1 and CDR2 from the germline V gene are SEHNR and FQNEAQ (reference sequence). V lost 1 base, J lost 9 bases, and 6 bases stayed unmatched. The CDR3 sequence is 14 residues long.